This passage covers 30 T cell receptor beta chains from one sample sequenced in a study of monozygotic twins with inflammatory bowel disease. TCRdb re-called the 5' RACE reads; every CDR3 protein appears as one record, without DNA. In total, the table holds 300,000 to 400,000 distinct CDR3 sequences. The sequenced material came from blood. Receptor source: a human donor with ulcerative colitis or Crohn's disease, or a healthy co-twin of an affected twin (not recorded which).

The chain couples TRBV11-2 to TRBJ2-7; lacking DNA, the TRBD2 call made by TCRdb goes unchecked. CDR1 and CDR2 from the germline V gene are SGHAT and FQNNGV. CDR3 length: 18 residues. CDR3 in amino acids: CASSLRGLAGGPNYEQYF.

The chain carries TRBV12-3 or TRBV12-4 and TRBJ2-4. The CDR3 sequence is 12 residues long. This CDR3 is CASSYPENIQYF.

The rearrangement uses TRBV9 and TRBJ2-3. Germline loops: CDR1 SGDLS, CDR2 YYNGEE. The CDR3 runs to 13 residues. CDR3 sequence reads: CASSVGVRDTQYF.

J is TRBJ1-4 and V is TRBV18; the TRBD1 assignment by TCRdb is unverifiable without DNA. Germline V CDR1 and CDR2: KGHSH, LQKENI. The CDR3 consists of 16 residues. This CDR3 reads CASSPTGGTGEEKLFF.

The chain couples TRBV6-5 to TRBJ2-7; TCRdb's D gene call, TRBD1, goes unchecked for lack of DNA. CDR1 and CDR2 from the germline V gene are MNHEY and SVGAGI. CDR3 size: 15 residues. The CDR3 loop reads CASSYYSGAGYEQYF.

The chain carries TRBV29-1 and TRBJ2-1. The CDR3 runs 14 residues. The germline gives CDR1 SQVTM, CDR2 ANQGSEA. The CDR3 spells CSVERRLTYNEQFF.

The J gene is TRBJ2-1, the V gene TRBV18. This CDR3 spans 15 amino acids. The germline V gene encodes CDR1 KGHSH and CDR2 LQKENI. The CDR3 here is CANSALRSSYNEQFF.

V and J are TRBV20-1 and TRBJ1-2; absent DNA, TCRdb's TRBD1 call cannot be checked. The CDR3 consists of 13 residues. CDR1 and CDR2 from the germline V gene are DFQATT and SNEGSKA (reference sequence). The CDR3 spells CSAPDGDNYGYTF.

The CDR3 spells CSAQLAGVNEQFF. This sequence joins TRBV20-1 and TRBJ2-1; TCRdb outputs TRBD2, but without DNA this stays unchecked. Germline V gives CDR1 DFQATT, CDR2 SNEGSKA (reference sequence). This CDR3 comprises 13 residues.

The CDR3 loop is CASSRPPPGQSEAFF. This chain joins TRBV3-1 and TRBJ1-1; TCRdb selects TRBD1, and the lack of DNA leaves this call unchecked. The CDR3 loop spans 15 amino acids. In germline, CDR1 is LGHDT, CDR2 YNNKEL (reference sequence).

This rearrangement joins TRBV12-3 or TRBV12-4 to TRBJ1-5; TCRdb names TRBD1, which stays unverified in the absence of DNA. The CDR3 spans 16 residues. CDR3 sequence reads: CASSLDQPTGGQPQHF.

The chain employs TRBV3-1 and TRBJ1-5; checking the TCRdb D call of TRBD1 is not possible without DNA. CDR1 is LGHDT, CDR2 YNNKEL, per germline (reference sequence). The CDR3 is 12 residues long. CDR3: CASSHQGQPQHF.

This chain joins TRBV20-1 and TRBJ2-3. The CDR3 runs to 12 residues. Per germline, CDR1 DFQATT and CDR2 SNEGSKA (reference sequence). The CDR3 sequence: CSAKGATDTQYF.

This chain connects TRBV5-1 to TRBJ2-5. In germline, CDR1 is SGHRS, CDR2 YFSETQ. The CDR3 totals 14 residues. This CDR3 is CASSLDPSEETQYF.

V usage is TRBV20-1 and J usage is TRBJ2-2; TCRdb's D call, TRBD1, is unchecked because there is no DNA. From germline, CDR1 is DFQATT and CDR2 SNEGSKA (reference sequence). This CDR3 region has 13 residues. The CDR3 loop is CSAKTPGTGELFF.

The V gene is TRBV14, the J gene TRBJ2-2. The CDR3 totals 14 residues. Germline lookup yields CDR1 SGHDN and CDR2 FVKESK. The chain's CDR3 is CASSQYRNTGELFF.

The genes are TRBV24-1 and TRBJ2-1; the D gene TCRdb calls, TRBD1, cannot be checked with no DNA. Germline values: CDR1 KGHDR, CDR2 SFDVKD. The CDR3 contains 15 residues. CDR3 amino acids: CATSEQGSSYNEQFF.

The J gene is TRBJ2-3, the V gene TRBV10-3; TCRdb proposes TRBD1, but this gene call is untestable without DNA. The CDR3 contains 14 residues. Germline CDR1 reads ENHRY; CDR2 reads SYGVKD. The chain's CDR3 is CAISDPGSTDTQYF.

The chain recombines TRBV7-9 with TRBJ1-6; TCRdb picks TRBD1, but there is no DNA to check that call. The CDR3 is 15 amino acids. The germline V gene has CDR1 SEHNR and CDR2 FQNEAQ (reference sequence). The CDR3 protein is CASSPGTQANSPLHF. Complete variable domain (other parts from reference TRBV7-9 and TRBJ1-6): DTGVSQNPRHKITKRGQNVTFRCDPISEHNRLYWYRQTLGQGPEFLTYFQNEAQLEKSRLLSDRFSAERPKGSFSTLEIQRTEQGDSAMYLCASSPGTQANSPLHFGNGTRLTVT.

The V and J genes are TRBV15 and TRBJ2-1. Germline values: CDR1 LNHNV, CDR2 YYDKDF (reference sequence). This CDR3 region has 14 residues. Here the CDR3 reads CATSSAYSYNEQFF.

J is TRBJ2-3 and V is TRBV7-3; TCRdb names TRBD2, which stays unverified in the absence of DNA. The CDR3 length is 17 residues. CDR1 and CDR2 from the germline V gene are SGHTA and FQGTGA. The CDR3 protein is CASSLSERGADTDTQYF.

J is TRBJ2-5 and V is TRBV20-1; TCRdb proposes TRBD2, but this gene call is untestable without DNA. The germline CDR1 and CDR2 sequences are DFQATT and SNEGSKA (reference sequence). The CDR3 runs to 12 residues. The CDR3 sequence: CSASGPQETQYF.

The chain joins TRBV5-6 to TRBJ2-7; the D call of TRBD2 rests on TCRdb alone, since no DNA is present to check it. CDR1 and CDR2 (germline): SGHDT, YYEEEE. CDR3 length: 14 amino acids. CDR3 sequence reads: CASSPGLAVSEQYF. The whole variable domain, filled in from reference TRBV5-6 and TRBJ2-7, reads DAGVTQSPTHLIKTRGQQVTLRCSPKSGHDTVSWYQQALGQGPQFIFQYYEEEERQRGNFPDRFSGHQFPNYSSELNVNALLLGDSALYLCASSPGLAVSEQYFGPGTRLTVT.

The V and J genes are TRBV20-1 and TRBJ2-1. The CDR3 is made up of 11 amino acids. Germline CDR1 reads DFQATT; CDR2 reads SNEGSKA (reference sequence). This CDR3 is CSAREDGEQFF.

The chain is built from TRBV27 and TRBJ2-7. Looked up from germline, CDR1 is MNHEY and CDR2 is SMNVEV (reference sequence). This CDR3 is built from 14 residues. The CDR3 loop reads CASSLTGFSYEQYF.

This rearrangement joins TRBV11-2 to TRBJ2-1. CDR3 size: 14 residues. Germline V gene lookup returns CDR1 SGHAT and CDR2 FQNNGV. The CDR3 reads CASSLERLYNEQFF.

The chain employs TRBV7-9 and TRBJ2-5; TCRdb's D gene call, TRBD1, goes unchecked for lack of DNA. The CDR3 extends over 15 amino acids. CDR1 SEHNR and CDR2 FQNEAQ come from the germline V gene (reference sequence). CDR3 loop: CASSMGQGNEETQYF.

This chain connects TRBV20-1 to TRBJ1-4. The CDR3 consists of 15 residues. Germline V CDR1 and CDR2: DFQATT, SNEGSKA (reference sequence). CDR3 region: CSARFGGRLNEKLFF.

The chain is built from TRBV27 and TRBJ2-1; no DNA is available, so the TRBD2 call from TCRdb remains unchecked. The germline V gene has CDR1 MNHEY and CDR2 SMNVEV (reference sequence). The CDR3 runs to 19 residues. The CDR3 loop is CASSLSTGASQSSYNEQFF.

The genes are TRBV28 and TRBJ2-7; TCRdb's D call of TRBD1 is untestable without DNA. CDR3 length: 14 amino acids. Per the germline V gene, CDR1 is MDHEN and CDR2 is SYDVKM. CDR3: CASRERTGGNEQYF.